The next 29 T cell receptor beta chains were all read from a single sample in a study of control samples from healthy donors and cancer patients (dated by TCRdb to about 2020). The library was prepared using the immunoSEQ multiplex PCR assay. Imported from immuneACCESS, the table was reduced by TCRdb to in-frame sequences with V and J called. These copies leave out some clones; in studies compared against another copy, an unresolved V gene accounts for under half, and the cause of the remainder is not known. The sample table holds roughly 120,000 clones, of which 85% to 95% were seen once. The ten largest clonotypes hold 1.7% of the sample. Sequencing was performed on PBMCs. All receptors come from a man in his fifties or sixties with head and neck cancer.

The chain carries TRBV5-1 and TRBJ2-3; D unclear. Trimming pared 0 bases from V and 6 bases from J, leaving 8 bases between. The CDR3 is 13 residues long. CDR1 and CDR2 from the germline V gene are SGHRS and YFSETQ. In DNA form, the CDR3 reads TGCGCCAGCAGCTTGGCTGGTGTTGATACGCAGTATTTT. Protein product: CASSLAGVDTQYF. The full variable domain, with the rest looked up from reference TRBV5-1 and TRBJ2-3, is KAGVTQTPRYLIKTRGQQVTLSCSPISGHRSVSWYQQTPGQGLQFLFEYFSETQRNKGNFPGRFSGRQFSNSRSEMNVSTLELGDSALYLCASSLAGVDTQYFGPGTRLTVL.

This chain uses TRBV5-1 with TRBJ2-2; the D gene could be TRBD1 or TRBD2 (5 bases each). The germline CDR1 and CDR2 sequences are SGHRS and YFSETQ. The CDR3 is made up of 16 amino acids. Between the trimmed V and J ends, which lost 1 base and 3 bases, there was a span of 13 bases. The DNA of the CDR3 is TGCGCCAGCAGCTTGTCGGGGCAGGGCTACACCGGGGAGCTGTTTTTT. It is translated as CASSLSGQGYTGELFF.

J is TRBJ2-1 and V is TRBV29-1; D perhaps matches TRBD2 (6 bases). Trimming took off 6 bases at V and 3 bases at J, with 18 bases between the two ends. The CDR3 extends over 15 amino acids. Germline CDR1 reads SQVTM; CDR2 reads ANQGSEA. CDR3 loop: CSVESPGVGYNEQFF. The CDR3, as DNA: TGCAGCGTAGAATCTCCGGGGGTAGGCTACAATGAGCAGTTCTTC.

V usage is TRBV12-3 or TRBV12-4 and J usage is TRBJ1-2; no definite D call. The CDR3 loop spans 11 amino acids. Trimming removed 5 bases from V and 10 bases from J, with 11 bases in between. The CDR3: CASSLDGIYTF. The CDR3 nucleotides are TGTGCCAGCAGTCTGGACGGGATCTACACCTTC.

Only one count was recorded for this clone. This chain links TRBV30 with TRBJ1-4; D remains ambiguous. Trimming removed 6 bases at V and 3 bases at J, with 11 bases between. The CDR3 spans 13 residues. Germline CDR1 and CDR2: GTSNPN and SVGIG (reference sequence). In DNA, the CDR3 is TGTGCCTGCTCACTCGGGGCTAATGAAAAACTGTTTTTT. It codes for CACSLGANEKLFF.

The chain links TRBV13 to TRBJ1-3; tentative D call: TRBD1 (5 bases). The CDR3 loop spans 17 amino acids. Germline CDR1 and CDR2: PRHDT and FYEKMQ (reference sequence). V shed 4 bases and J shed 0 bases, with 16 bases lying between them. This chain's CDR3 is CASSSTWGGTSGNTIYF. In DNA form, the CDR3 reads TGTGCCAGCAGCTCCACCTGGGGGGGGACCTCTGGAAACACCATATATTTT.

The chain uses TRBV15 and TRBJ2-3; TRBD1 agrees at 10 bases. The CDR3 length is 16 residues. The germline V gene has CDR1 LNHNV and CDR2 YYDKDF (reference sequence). Unmatched junction bases numbered 2, after V lost 2 bases and J lost 0 bases. The CDR3 DNA reads TGTGCCACCAGCAGAACGGGACAGGGGAGCACAGATACGCAGTATTTT. This encodes CATSRTGQGSTDTQYF.

The V gene is TRBV11-2, the J gene TRBJ1-2; a possible D gene is TRBD1 (6 bases). Trimming pared 1 base from V and 4 bases from J, leaving 19 bases between. The CDR3 has 17 residues. Germline V gives CDR1 SGHAT, CDR2 FQNNGV. The CDR3 loop reads CASSLVGVGASIYGYTF. The CDR3 DNA reads TGTGCCAGCAGCTTAGTCGGCGTGGGGGCTAGTATCTATGGCTACACCTTC.

This sequence joins TRBV5-4 and TRBJ2-5; D gene uncertain. The germline gives CDR1 SGHNT, CDR2 YYREEE (reference sequence). The CDR3 totals 15 residues. V was pared by 2 bases and J by 2 bases, with 13 bases between. The CDR3 is CASSLRSRSQETQYF. CDR3 bases: TGTGCCAGCAGCTTACGTTCGCGGTCACAAGAGACCCAGTACTTC.

This chain joins TRBV19 and TRBJ1-4; possible D gene TRBD1, 5 bases. The ends were cut back, 7 bases at V and 7 bases at J, with 16 bases in the middle. Germline CDR1 reads LNHDA; CDR2 reads SQIVND (reference sequence). The CDR3 totals 14 residues. CDR3 nucleotide sequence: TGTGCCAGTACCGTCCGGGACGTGGGTGAAAAACTGTTTTTT. It is translated as CASTVRDVGEKLFF.

This sequence joins TRBV19 and TRBJ2-6, with no clear D. V lost 6 bases, J lost 0 bases, and 12 bases lay in between. The length of the CDR3 is 16 residues. Germline loops: CDR1 LNHDA, CDR2 SQIVND (reference sequence). CDR3 sequence reads: CASSPPDASGANVLTF. The DNA of the CDR3 is TGTGCCAGTAGCCCCCCCGATGCCTCTGGGGCCAACGTCCTGACTTTC.

J is TRBJ2-1 and V is TRBV4-2; D ambiguous. Germline CDR1 LGHNA, CDR2 YNFKEQ. Trimming shortened V by 0 bases and J by 0 bases, and 6 bases separated the two germline ends. This CDR3 is 15 amino acids long. For the CDR3, the DNA is TGTGCCAGCAGCCAAGACCAGAACTCCTACAATGAGCAGTTCTTC. It specifies CASSQDQNSYNEQFF.

The chain uses TRBV24-1 and TRBJ2-2, with 11 bases lining up with TRBD2. The ends lost 3 bases at V and 7 bases at J; junction bases unmatched: 9. Germline CDR1 and CDR2: KGHDR and SFDVKD. The CDR3 has 17 residues. The CDR3 loop is CATSDPGLAGTYGELFF. The CDR3 DNA is TGTGCCACCAGTGATCCTGGACTAGCGGGCACTTACGGGGAGCTGTTTTTT.

The V and J genes are TRBV4-3 and TRBJ1-1; perhaps TRBD1 as D (6 bases). The germline gives CDR1 LGHNA, CDR2 YSLEER. The CDR3 contains 13 residues. V dropped 8 bases and J dropped 0 bases, with 10 bases sitting between them. As DNA, the CDR3 is TGCGCCAGCGCTGACAGGCTGAACACTGAAGCTTTCTTT. This encodes CASADRLNTEAFF.

The chain uses TRBV5-8 and TRBJ2-4, with TRBD1 matching over 7 bases. Per the germline V gene, CDR1 is SGHTS and CDR2 is YDEGEE. The junction had 2 bases not matched to a gene; V was cut back by 2 bases and J by 0 bases. The CDR3 extends over 15 amino acids. The CDR3 region is CASSFNRGAKNIQYF. The CDR3 DNA is TGTGCCAGCAGCTTCAACAGGGGAGCCAAAAACATTCAGTACTTC.

This chain links TRBV7-8 with TRBJ2-5; D is unresolved. There are 13 residues in the CDR3. Trimming stripped 2 bases from V and 3 bases from J, with 7 bases between. Germline V lookup: CDR1 SGHVS, CDR2 FQNEAQ. CDR3 sequence (DNA): TGTGCCAGCAGCTTAAGCCTAAAAGAGACCCAGTACTTC. Encoded protein: CASSLSLKETQYF.

The V call is TRBV18, the J call TRBJ1-1; perhaps TRBD1 as D (6 bases). CDR3 length equals 15 residues. Between the trimmed V and J ends, which lost 2 bases and 2 bases, there was a span of 12 bases. Germline CDR1 reads KGHSH; CDR2 reads LQKENI. The CDR3 nucleotides are TGTGCCAGCTCACCAACCCTACAGGGTAACACTGAAGCTTTCTTT. Protein product: CASSPTLQGNTEAFF.

The chain recombines TRBV28 with TRBJ2-2; 8 positions match TRBD2. Germline CDR1 is MDHEN and CDR2 is SYDVKM. The CDR3 spans 16 residues. V trimming: 7 bases; J trimming: 7 bases; junction bases outside the gene matches: 14. CDR3: CASNSLGTSLFGELFF. CDR3 DNA sequence: TGTGCCAGCAATTCCCTGGGGACTAGTCTGTTCGGGGAGCTGTTTTTT.

This clone is a singleton in its sample. The chain is built from TRBV30 and TRBJ1-2, with D possibly matching TRBD1 (5 bases). With 4 bases removed from V and 3 bases from J, the gap between germline ends came to 18 bases. Germline CDR1 and CDR2: GTSNPN and SVGIG (reference sequence). This CDR3 comprises 15 residues. This CDR3 reads CAWTIPGRTYYGYTF. The DNA of the CDR3 is TGTGCCTGGACCATACCCGGGCGGACATACTATGGCTACACCTTC.

This clone was counted a single time. The chain carries TRBV5-1 and TRBJ2-7; 7 nucleotides match TRBD1. The CDR3 contains 17 residues. The ends lost 0 bases at V and 4 bases at J; junction bases unmatched: 13. Germline CDR1 is SGHRS and CDR2 is YFSETQ. CDR3 protein: CASSLAGTVSSGYEQYF. In nucleotides, the CDR3 is TGCGCCAGCAGCTTGGCGGGGACAGTCAGTAGTGGATACGAGCAGTACTTC.

The V call is TRBV6-2 or TRBV6-3, the J call TRBJ2-7, with TRBD1 matching over 9 bases. Germline assignment: CDR1 MNHEY and CDR2 SVGEGT. The CDR3 has 13 residues. J gave up 4 bases and V 8 bases, and 6 bases lay outside the gene matches. The CDR3 spells CASGWTGAYEQYF. In DNA form, the CDR3 reads TGTGCCAGCGGTTGGACAGGGGCTTACGAGCAGTACTTC.

The chain links TRBV5-4 to TRBJ2-1; 8 bases are a match to TRBD1. The germline V gene encodes CDR1 SGHNT and CDR2 YYREEE (reference sequence). The length of the CDR3 is 17 residues. The J segment lost 6 bases and the V segment lost 6 bases, leaving 17 bases of the junction unmatched. The CDR3 protein is CASTKGQGLLRLNEQFF. The CDR3 DNA reads TGTGCCAGCACCAAAGGACAGGGCTTATTAAGACTCAATGAGCAGTTCTTC.

The rearrangement links TRBV11-2 to TRBJ1-1; maybe TRBD1 (6 bases). Germline values: CDR1 SGHAT, CDR2 FQNNGV. The CDR3 runs to 16 residues. V was trimmed by 4 bases and J by 3 bases, leaving 18 bases between them. The DNA of the CDR3 is TGTGCCAGCAGCTCGCCCGCAGGGGTAGGGTACACTGAAGCTTTCTTT. This encodes CASSSPAGVGYTEAFF.

The rearrangement links TRBV27 to TRBJ2-2, with 12 nucleotides matching TRBD2. CDR3 length: 18 residues. Unmatched junction bases numbered 4, after V lost 1 base and J lost 1 base. Per the germline V gene, CDR1 is MNHEY and CDR2 is SMNVEV (reference sequence). The CDR3 nucleotides are TGTGCCAGCAGTTTATGGCTAGCGGGGGGGCTGAACACCGGGGAGCTGTTTTTT. Translation gives CASSLWLAGGLNTGELFF.

CDR3 region: CASSNSARGRPLHF. In nucleotides, the CDR3 is TGTGCCAGTAGTAACAGCGCGCGGGGTAGGCCCCTCCACTTT. V usage is TRBV19 and J usage is TRBJ1-6, with D unclear. The CDR3 spans 14 residues. The germline V gene encodes CDR1 LNHDA and CDR2 SQIVND (reference sequence). Trimming took 4 bases from V and 13 from J, leaving 17 bases between them.

This rearrangement joins TRBV5-1 to TRBJ1-2; no clear D. CDR3 size: 15 residues. Germline assignment: CDR1 SGHRS and CDR2 YFSETQ. Trimming removed 0 bases from V and 4 bases from J, with 13 bases in between. CDR3 sequence: CASSLGSRKGYGYTF. The DNA for the CDR3 is TGCGCCAGCAGCTTGGGCAGTCGTAAGGGCTATGGCTACACCTTC.

This clone was found once. J is TRBJ1-2 and V is TRBV5-8; no clear D gene. The CDR3 spans 14 residues. Germline V gene data show CDR1 as SGHTS and CDR2 as YDEGEE. Trimming left V 6 bases short and J 4 bases short, with 16 bases between. The CDR3 nucleotides are TGTGCCAGCATCCGGGGAGAGGAGACCTATGGCTACACCTTC. It is translated as CASIRGEETYGYTF.

This clone is a singleton in its sample. The chain joins TRBV6-5 to TRBJ2-7; a possible D gene is TRBD1 (5 bases). The length of the CDR3 is 13 residues. Looked up from germline, CDR1 is MNHEY and CDR2 is SVGAGI. The germline V and J ends were trimmed by 6 bases and 2 bases, with 11 bases remaining between them. Here the CDR3 reads CASSPGRAYEQYF. The CDR3 DNA follows: TGTGCCAGCAGCCCCGGCAGGGCCTACGAGCAGTACTTC.

V gene TRBV4-2 combines with J gene TRBJ2-1; D is ambiguous. Between the trimmed V and J ends, which lost 3 bases and 7 bases, there was a span of 4 bases. The CDR3 consists of 11 residues. Per the germline V gene, CDR1 is LGHNA and CDR2 is YNFKEQ. The CDR3 DNA follows: TGTGCCAGCAGCCAGGAGAATGAGCAGTTCTTC. Translation gives CASSQENEQFF.